This TCR beta chain was captured by sequencing in a study of shared clonotypes between healthy human individuals. Findings and caveats of the study: Larger estimated richness was generally seen in naive subsets than in memory subsets. Naive CD4 clonotypes overlapped across a handful of donors at about 5.3%. Researchers sampled only blood; tissue repertoires likely differ.

Libraries were prepared by immunoSEQ multiplex PCR; TCRdb keeps only in-frame clonotypes and omits some of them. Counted here are 600,000 or so clones, roughly 98% occurring once; the ten biggest clones make up approximately 0.3%. Germline V gene data show CDR1 as MDHEN and CDR2 as SYDVKM. The V and J ends lost 6 bases and 8 bases, in that order; junction bases with no gene match: 16. This CDR3 comprises 17 residues. Terminally differentiated effector memory CD45RA+ cells were excluded by CCR7 positive selection of CD45RO-negative cells. Of note for this clone: Its matching antigen is unknown.

Sequenced: naive CD8+ T cells sorted from blood. This receptor was identified in a man in his thirties or forties in good health. The V call is TRBV28, the J call TRBJ2-2, with TRBD2 matching over 9 bases. The CDR3 DNA follows: TGTGCCAGCAGATTCGGGGTAGGGACTAGCCCCAGGGGGGAGCTGTTTTTT. This gives the protein CASRFGVGTSPRGELFF. Using reference TRBV28 and TRBJ2-2 for the parts outside the CDR3, the full variable domain is DVKVTQSSRYLVKRTGEKVFLECVQDMDHENMFWYRQDPGLGLRLIYFSYDVKMKEKGDIPEGYSVSREKKERFSLILESASTNQTSMYLCASRFGVGTSPRGELFFGEGSRLTVL.